Relative to its sample, the clone carrying this T cell receptor (gamma chain) is large. As yet, its antigen is unknown. TCRdb reprocessed the RT-PCR reads through CATT. The repertoire includes roughly 300 gamma-chain clones, roughly 10% of them detected once, and about 32% sits in the top ten. Germline trimming cut 3 bases from V and 10 bases from J; bases unmatched to any gene: 12. There are 13 residues in the CDR3. Per germline, CDR1 VTNTFY and CDR2 YDVSTARD (reference sequence). The entry originates in a study of gammadelta T cells in human blood. Study results and caveats: Microbial exposure reportedly appeared to drive polyclonal expansion of innate gamma-delta T cells right after birth.

Sequenced: Vgamma9Vdelta2 gamma-delta T cells from cord blood. The V and J genes are TRGV3 and TRGJ1 or TRGJ2. This clonotype originated in a newborn. The CDR3 here is CATWDLRLEKKLF. In nucleotides, the CDR3 is TGTGCCACCTGGGACCTCCGCCTGGAAAAGAAACTCTTT.